This T cell receptor (beta chain) is from a study of blood T cells in healthy people across ages. Findings and limits, study-wide: A strong correlation between TCR beta diversity and naive T cell percentage was seen.

Primers used in a second PCR of roughly 6 to 11 cycles were a sample-barcoded 5' primer and a J-beta primer mix. Each cDNA was tagged by a template-switch adaptor containing 12 random nucleotides. A single record per CDR3 protein comes from TCRdb applying MiXCR to the 5' RACE reads. This table holds roughly 700,000 distinct CDR3 sequences, around 49% found once. There are a few counts of this clonotype. The antigen remains unidentified. The CDR3 totals 15 residues. Germline V gene data show CDR1 as MDHEN and CDR2 as SYDVKM. Trimming removed 5 bases from V and 1 base from J; junction bases left unmatched: 7.

The TCR originated in a woman aged 60-70 years in good health. The chain joins TRBV28 to TRBJ1-1, with 7 bases fitting TRBD1. The sequenced material came from blood. The CDR3 nucleotides read TGTGCCAGCAGTCCCAGGGGGGCTGGGAACACTGAAGCTTTCTTT. It translates to CASSPRGAGNTEAFF.